This T cell receptor (beta chain) was profiled in a study of cytomegalovirus exposure and HLA in healthy donors. Study-level findings and limits: Using a false discovery rate of 0.05, a later analysis showed that 15,000 to 20,000 TCR beta sequences were associated with HLA alleles. In a later analysis, across HLA loci, associated TCR counts were highest for DRB1, lowest for HLA-C.

These donors counted as nominally healthy when sampled, but unrecorded immune exposures were likely. The CDR3 spans 13 residues. Trimming stripped 2 bases from V and 4 bases from J, with 8 bases between. Germline CDR1 is MNHEY and CDR2 is SMNVEV (reference sequence). 13 Jbeta primers and 60 Vbeta primers were used for the PCR. Clones were read by immunoSEQ multiplex PCR, and TCRdb kept only the in-frame ones, dropping some. The repertoire includes about 120,000 clones, 74% of them detected once, and under 5% sits in the top ten. About this clone itself: Its matching antigen is unknown.

The clonotype was recovered from a man in his forties in good health and CMV-seropositive. The sample comprised PBMCs. V gene TRBV27 combines with J gene TRBJ1-2; D is uncertain. The CDR3 loop reads CASSLPSGYGYTF. In DNA, the CDR3 is TGTGCCAGCAGTTTACCGAGCGGCTATGGCTACACCTTC.